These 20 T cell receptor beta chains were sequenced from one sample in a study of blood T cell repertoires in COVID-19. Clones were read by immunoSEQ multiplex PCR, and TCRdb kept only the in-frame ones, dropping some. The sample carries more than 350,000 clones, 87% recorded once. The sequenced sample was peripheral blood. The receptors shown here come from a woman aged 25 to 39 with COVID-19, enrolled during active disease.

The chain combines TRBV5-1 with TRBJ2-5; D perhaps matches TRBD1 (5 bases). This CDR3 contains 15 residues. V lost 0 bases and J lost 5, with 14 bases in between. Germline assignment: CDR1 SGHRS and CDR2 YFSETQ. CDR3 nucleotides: TGCGCCAGCAGCTTGGCGGCACAGGTCGGGGAGACCCAGTACTTC. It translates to CASSLAAQVGETQYF.

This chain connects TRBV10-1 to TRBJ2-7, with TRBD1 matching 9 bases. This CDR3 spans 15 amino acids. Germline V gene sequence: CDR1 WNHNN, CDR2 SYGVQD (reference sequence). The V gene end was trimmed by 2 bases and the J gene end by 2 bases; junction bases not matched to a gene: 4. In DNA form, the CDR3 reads TGCGCCAGCAGTGAGCGGGACAGGGCCCCCTACGAGCAGTACTTC. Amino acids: CASSERDRAPYEQYF.

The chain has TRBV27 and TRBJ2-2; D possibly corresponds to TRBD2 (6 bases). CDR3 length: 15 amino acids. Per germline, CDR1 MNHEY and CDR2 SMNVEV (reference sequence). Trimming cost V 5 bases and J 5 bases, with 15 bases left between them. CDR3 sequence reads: CASSPLGSRTGELFF. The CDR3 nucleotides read TGTGCCAGCAGTCCTCTCGGGAGCAGGACCGGGGAGCTGTTTTTT.

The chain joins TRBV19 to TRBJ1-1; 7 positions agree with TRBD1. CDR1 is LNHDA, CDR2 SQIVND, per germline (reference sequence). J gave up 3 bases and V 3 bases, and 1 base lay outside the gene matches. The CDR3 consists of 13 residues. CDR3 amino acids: CASSIGQDTEAFF. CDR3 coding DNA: TGTGCCAGTAGTATTGGACAGGACACTGAAGCTTTCTTT.

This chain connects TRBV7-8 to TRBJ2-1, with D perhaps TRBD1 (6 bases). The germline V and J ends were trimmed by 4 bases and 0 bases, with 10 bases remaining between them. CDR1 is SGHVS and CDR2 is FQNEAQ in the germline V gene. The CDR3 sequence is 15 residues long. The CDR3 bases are TGTGCCAGCAGCTCCAGACAGGCCTCCTACAATGAGCAGTTCTTC. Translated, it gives CASSSRQASYNEQFF.

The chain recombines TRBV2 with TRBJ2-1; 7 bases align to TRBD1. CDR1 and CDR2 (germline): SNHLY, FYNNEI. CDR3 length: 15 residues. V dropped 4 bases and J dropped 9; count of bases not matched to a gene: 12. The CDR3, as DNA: TGTGCCAGCAGTGGACAGGGAAGAATGTTGAGTGAGCAGTTCTTC. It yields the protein CASSGQGRMLSEQFF.

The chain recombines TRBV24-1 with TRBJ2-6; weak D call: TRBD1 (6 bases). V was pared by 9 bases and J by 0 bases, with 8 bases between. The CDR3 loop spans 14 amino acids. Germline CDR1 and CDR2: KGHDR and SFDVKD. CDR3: CATSRGSGANVLTF. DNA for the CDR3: TGTGCCACCTCCAGGGGCTCTGGGGCCAACGTCCTGACTTTC.

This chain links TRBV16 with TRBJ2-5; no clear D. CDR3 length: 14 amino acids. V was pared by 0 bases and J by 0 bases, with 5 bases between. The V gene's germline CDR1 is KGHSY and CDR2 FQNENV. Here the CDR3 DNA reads TGTGCCAGCAGCCAATCACGGGACCAAGAGACCCAGTACTTC. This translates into CASSQSRDQETQYF. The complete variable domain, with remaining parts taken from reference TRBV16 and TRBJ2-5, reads GEEVAQTPKHLVRGEGQKAKLYCAPIKGHSYVFWYQQVLKNEFKFLISFQNENVFDETGMPKERFSAKCLPNSPCSLEIQATKLEDSAVYFCASSQSRDQETQYFGPGTRLLVL.

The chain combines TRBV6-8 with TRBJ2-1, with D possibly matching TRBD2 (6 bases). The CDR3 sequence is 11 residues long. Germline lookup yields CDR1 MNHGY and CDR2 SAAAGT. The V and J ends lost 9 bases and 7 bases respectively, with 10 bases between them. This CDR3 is CARPRGNEQFF. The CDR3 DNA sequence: TGTGCCAGGCCACGGGGGAATGAGCAGTTCTTC.

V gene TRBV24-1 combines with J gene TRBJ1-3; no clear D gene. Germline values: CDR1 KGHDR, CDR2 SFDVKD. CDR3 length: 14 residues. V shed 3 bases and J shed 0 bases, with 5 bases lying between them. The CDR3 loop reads CATSDPGSGNTIYF. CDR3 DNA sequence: TGTGCCACCAGTGATCCCGGCTCTGGAAACACCATATATTTT.

CDR3 in amino acids: CASSQTGLAGTSYNEQFF. Written as DNA, the CDR3 is TGTGCCAGCAGCCAAACTGGACTAGCGGGAACTTCCTACAATGAGCAGTTCTTC. The chain employs TRBV4-2 and TRBJ2-1; TRBD2 agrees at 12 bases. There are 18 residues in the CDR3. The V gene's germline CDR1 is LGHNA and CDR2 YNFKEQ. V was pared by 2 bases and J by 1 base, with 6 bases of the junction left unmatched.

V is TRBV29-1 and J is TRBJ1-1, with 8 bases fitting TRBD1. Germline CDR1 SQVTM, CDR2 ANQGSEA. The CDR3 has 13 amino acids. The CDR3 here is CRATGGMNTEAFF. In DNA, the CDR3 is TGCAGGGCTACAGGGGGGATGAACACTGAAGCTTTCTTT. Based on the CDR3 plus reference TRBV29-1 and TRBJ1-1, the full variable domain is SAVISQKPSRDICQRGTSLTIQCQVDSQVTMMFWYRQQPGQSLTLIATANQGSEATYESGFVIDKFPISRPNLTFSTLTVSNMSPEDSSIYLCRATGGMNTEAFFGQGTRLTVV.

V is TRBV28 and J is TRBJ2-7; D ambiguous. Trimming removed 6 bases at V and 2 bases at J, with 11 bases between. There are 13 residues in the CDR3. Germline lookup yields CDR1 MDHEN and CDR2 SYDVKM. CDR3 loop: CASRPQVTYEQYF. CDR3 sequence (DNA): TGTGCCAGCAGACCTCAGGTAACCTACGAGCAGTACTTC.

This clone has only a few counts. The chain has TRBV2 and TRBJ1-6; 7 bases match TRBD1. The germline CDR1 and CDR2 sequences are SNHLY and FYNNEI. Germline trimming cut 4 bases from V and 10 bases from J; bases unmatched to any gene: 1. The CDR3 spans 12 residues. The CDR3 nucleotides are TGTGCCAGCAGTGGGGACAGATCACCCCTCCACTTT. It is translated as CASSGDRSPLHF.

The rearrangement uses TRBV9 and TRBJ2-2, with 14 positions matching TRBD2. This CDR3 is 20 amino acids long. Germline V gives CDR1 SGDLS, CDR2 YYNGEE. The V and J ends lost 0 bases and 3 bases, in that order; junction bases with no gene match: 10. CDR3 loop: CASSVAPGLAGETDTGELFF. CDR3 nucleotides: TGTGCCAGCAGCGTAGCTCCGGGACTAGCGGGAGAGACGGACACCGGGGAGCTGTTTTTT.

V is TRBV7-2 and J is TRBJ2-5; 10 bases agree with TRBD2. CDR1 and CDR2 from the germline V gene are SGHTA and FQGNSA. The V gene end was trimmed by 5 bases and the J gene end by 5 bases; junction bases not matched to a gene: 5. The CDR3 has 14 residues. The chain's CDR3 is CASSLLAGPETQYF. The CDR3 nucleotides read TGTGCCAGCAGCCTACTAGCGGGACCTGAGACCCAGTACTTC.

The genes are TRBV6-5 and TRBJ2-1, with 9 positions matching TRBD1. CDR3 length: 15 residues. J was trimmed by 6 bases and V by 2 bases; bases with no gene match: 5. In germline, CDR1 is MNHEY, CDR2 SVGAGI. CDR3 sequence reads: CASSYGQGTRNEQFF. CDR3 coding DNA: TGTGCCAGCAGTTACGGACAGGGGACTCGCAATGAGCAGTTCTTC.

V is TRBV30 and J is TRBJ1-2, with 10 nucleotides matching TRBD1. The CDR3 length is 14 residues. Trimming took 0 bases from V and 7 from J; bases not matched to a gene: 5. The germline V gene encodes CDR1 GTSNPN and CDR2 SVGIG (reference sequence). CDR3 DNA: TGTGCCTGGAGTGTACGGGGGACAGGGGTTGGCTACACCTTC. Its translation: CAWSVRGTGVGYTF.

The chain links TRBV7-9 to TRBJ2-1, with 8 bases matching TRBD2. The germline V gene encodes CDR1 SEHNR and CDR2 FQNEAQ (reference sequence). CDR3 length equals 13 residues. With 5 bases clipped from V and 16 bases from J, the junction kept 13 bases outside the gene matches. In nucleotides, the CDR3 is TGTGCCAGCAGCCCCGGACTAGCCCGGCCCAGCTTCTTC. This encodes CASSPGLARPSFF.

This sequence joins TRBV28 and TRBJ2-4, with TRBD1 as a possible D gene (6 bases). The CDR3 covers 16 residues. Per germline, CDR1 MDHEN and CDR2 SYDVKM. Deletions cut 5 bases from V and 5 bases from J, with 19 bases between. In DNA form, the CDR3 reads TGTGCCAGCAGTGGGATTGACAGGCCCATAGAAAACATTCAGTACTTC. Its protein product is CASSGIDRPIENIQYF.